These 31 T cell receptor beta chains originate from one sample sequenced in a study of shared clonotypes between healthy human individuals. Repertoires were generated with immunoSEQ multiplex PCR, while TCRdb's copy carries only in-frame clones and drops some. The sample consists of 2,500,000 or so clones, 93% of them appearing once. The sequencing sample was made of naive CD4+ T cells from PBMCs. Subset denoted: CD45RA+ positively selected. The receptors were sampled from a man younger than 35 in good health. Some clones in this sample may be carry-over from other donors' samples.

The chain employs TRBV15 and TRBJ2-7; 7 nucleotides agree with TRBD1. Per the germline V gene, CDR1 is LNHNV and CDR2 is YYDKDF (reference sequence). The CDR3 covers 15 residues. Unmatched junction bases numbered 5, after V lost 0 bases and J lost 3 bases. The CDR3 spells CATSRDRAGGYEQYF. CDR3 nucleotide sequence: TGTGCCACCAGCAGAGATAGGGCAGGGGGCTACGAGCAGTACTTC. Variable domain in full (rest from reference TRBV15 and TRBJ2-7): DAMVIQNPRYQVTQFGKPVTLSCSQTLNHNVMYWYQQKSSQAPKLLFHYYDKDFNNEADTPDNFQSRRPNTSFCFLDIRSPGLGDTAMYLCATSRDRAGGYEQYFGPGTRLTVT.

As to this clone: Other DNA sequences in the same sample also yield this CDR3. The chain uses TRBV5-4 and TRBJ2-3; 9 bases are shared with TRBD1. The CDR3 spans 17 residues. CDR1 SGHNT and CDR2 YYREEE come from the germline V gene (reference sequence). J gave up 2 bases and V 0 bases, and 7 bases lay outside the gene matches. CDR3 loop: CASSLGGGQGSTDTQYF. Written as DNA, the CDR3 is TGTGCCAGCAGCTTGGGGGGGGGACAGGGTTCCACAGATACGCAGTATTTT.

The chain carries TRBV7-9 and TRBJ1-5; 10 bases are shared with TRBD1. J gave up 5 bases and V 5 bases, and 12 bases lay outside the gene matches. This CDR3 has 17 amino acids. The V gene's germline CDR1 is SEHNR and CDR2 FQNEAQ (reference sequence). CDR3 sequence: CASSLYLGQGGDQPQHF. CDR3 bases: TGTGCCAGCAGCCTCTACTTAGGACAGGGGGGGGATCAGCCCCAGCATTTT.

J is TRBJ2-1 and V is TRBV6-5; 7 bases agree with TRBD2. J gave up 5 bases and V 5 bases, and 3 bases lay outside the gene matches. The CDR3 totals 13 residues. The germline V gene has CDR1 MNHEY and CDR2 SVGAGI. The CDR3 bases are TGTGCCAGCAGTAGCGGGACGAACAATGAGCAGTTCTTC. Its protein is CASSSGTNNEQFF.

The J gene is TRBJ1-3, the V gene TRBV6-6; the D is unclear. This CDR3 is built from 10 residues. V was trimmed by 6 bases and J by 7 bases, leaving 4 bases between them. Germline CDR1 reads MNHNY; CDR2 reads SVGAGI (reference sequence). The DNA for the CDR3 is TGTGCCAGCAGAAGCAACACCATATATTTT. Encoded protein: CASRSNTIYF.

This rearrangement joins TRBV9 to TRBJ2-1; D gene ambiguous. Germline-derived CDR1 and CDR2 are SGDLS and YYNGEE. V was pared by 2 bases and J by 7 bases, with 16 bases between. The CDR3 loop spans 15 amino acids. CDR3 loop: CASSVDALDRNEQFF. For the CDR3, the DNA is TGTGCCAGCAGCGTCGACGCCCTAGATAGGAATGAGCAGTTCTTC.

In its sample, this clone was seen once. The chain recombines TRBV7-9 with TRBJ2-5; 12 positions agree with TRBD1. V was pared by 2 bases and J by 7 bases, with 5 bases of the junction left unmatched. The CDR3 totals 15 residues. The germline gives CDR1 SEHNR, CDR2 FQNEAQ (reference sequence). As DNA, the CDR3 is TGTGCCAGCAGCTTATGGGACAGGGGGCGATGGACCCAGTACTTC. It yields the protein CASSLWDRGRWTQYF.

This clone was counted once. The chain carries TRBV25-1 and TRBJ2-1; D remains unclear. The CDR3 loop spans 14 amino acids. Germline V gives CDR1 MGHDK, CDR2 SYGVNS. V shed 3 bases and J shed 2 bases, with 8 bases lying between them. CDR3 bases: TGTGCCAGCAGTGAGGGTCTAGCCTACAATGAGCAGTTCTTC. Protein sequence: CASSEGLAYNEQFF.

The chain recombines TRBV5-1 with TRBJ2-7; TRBD1 matches at 10 bases. V shed 1 base, J shed 6 bases, and the junction held 10 bases outside the gene matches. In germline, CDR1 is SGHRS, CDR2 YFSETQ. The CDR3 totals 16 residues. CDR3 DNA: TGCGCCAGCAGCTTGTATGCGCGACAGGGGGCCCTCGAGCAGTACTTC. This translates into CASSLYARQGALEQYF.

This chain connects TRBV7-2 to TRBJ2-1; 8 bases are shared with TRBD2. V was clipped by 1 base and J by 5 bases; unmatched bases: 7. The CDR3 is made up of 16 amino acids. Germline-derived CDR1 and CDR2 are SGHTA and FQGNSA. The DNA of the CDR3 is TGTGCCAGCAGCTTAGATCGAGCGGGAGTCGACAATGAGCAGTTCTTC. It is translated as CASSLDRAGVDNEQFF.

This sequence joins TRBV28 and TRBJ1-2; D is ambiguous. The CDR3 is made up of 12 amino acids. The germline V gene has CDR1 MDHEN and CDR2 SYDVKM. V lost 7 bases to trimming and J lost 5 bases, with 11 bases between them. In nucleotides, the CDR3 is TGTGCCAGCACCCTCGCGGGTTATGGCTACACCTTC. Amino acid sequence: CASTLAGYGYTF.

The gene calls are TRBV5-8 and TRBJ2-5, with TRBD2 identical over 14 bases. Per germline, CDR1 SGHTS and CDR2 YDEGEE. The CDR3 extends over 17 amino acids. The V and J ends lost 3 bases and 3 bases, in that order; junction bases with no gene match: 7. The CDR3 DNA follows: TGTGCCAGCAGCTCGGGGACTAGCGGGAGCGGGGAAGAGACCCAGTACTTC. Its translation is CASSSGTSGSGEETQYF.

The V call is TRBV15, the J call TRBJ1-1; D call uncertain. Trimming removed 5 bases at V and 8 bases at J, with 12 bases between. CDR1 is LNHNV and CDR2 is YYDKDF in the germline V gene (reference sequence). There are 12 residues in the CDR3. The DNA for the CDR3 is TGTGCCACCAGCGTATGGAAGACCGAAGCTTTCTTT. This translates into CATSVWKTEAFF.

The gene calls are TRBV2 and TRBJ1-4; a weak D match, TRBD1 (5 bases). There are 15 residues in the CDR3. CDR1 and CDR2 from the germline V gene are SNHLY and FYNNEI. Trimming took off 5 bases at V and 4 bases at J, with 14 bases between the two ends. The CDR3 loop is CASSPPAGRNEKLFF. The CDR3, as DNA: TGTGCCAGCAGTCCCCCAGCAGGGCGTAATGAAAAACTGTTTTTT.

The chain is built from TRBV9 and TRBJ2-2; 7 bases map to TRBD1. Germline-derived CDR1 and CDR2 are SGDLS and YYNGEE. The junction had 6 bases not matched to a gene; V was cut back by 2 bases and J by 2 bases. The CDR3 extends over 16 amino acids. In nucleotides, the CDR3 is TGTGCCAGCAGCGTTGCGGACAGGAGAAACACCGGGGAGCTGTTTTTT. This encodes CASSVADRRNTGELFF.

This clone has just one count. Distinct nucleotide sequences in the sample also encode this CDR3. This rearrangement joins TRBV5-1 to TRBJ2-1, with 8 bases matching TRBD1. CDR1 is SGHRS and CDR2 is YFSETQ in the germline V gene. This CDR3 comprises 15 residues. V shed 4 bases and J 0 bases; nucleotides not matched to a gene: 3. CDR3 nucleotides: TGCGCCAGCAGCGGGACAGGAGGCTCCTACAATGAGCAGTTCTTC. Its translation: CASSGTGGSYNEQFF.

The gene calls are TRBV30 and TRBJ2-3, with 8 bases identical to TRBD2. The V and J ends lost 1 base and 4 bases, in that order; junction bases with no gene match: 7. The CDR3 consists of 15 residues. CDR1 GTSNPN and CDR2 SVGIG come from the germline V gene (reference sequence). CDR3 sequence: CAWSGTSGSADTQYF. The CDR3 nucleotides read TGTGCCTGGAGTGGTACCAGCGGGAGCGCAGATACGCAGTATTTT.

About this clone itself: Other DNA sequences in the sample encode the same CDR3. The chain uses TRBV5-1 and TRBJ2-2; TRBD2 aligns across 11 bases. In germline, CDR1 is SGHRS, CDR2 YFSETQ. The ends lost 3 bases at V and 5 bases at J; junction bases unmatched: 3. The CDR3 totals 15 residues. The DNA of the CDR3 is TGCGCCAGCAGCTGGGGACTAGCGGATACCGGGGAGCTGTTTTTT. This codes for CASSWGLADTGELFF.

The J gene is TRBJ2-7, the V gene TRBV9; no clear D gene. V lost 4 bases to trimming and J lost 0 bases, with 11 bases between them. There are 14 residues in the CDR3. The germline gives CDR1 SGDLS, CDR2 YYNGEE. This CDR3 reads CASSRTVNSYEQYF. CDR3 DNA sequence: TGTGCCAGCAGCAGGACCGTGAACTCCTACGAGCAGTACTTC.

The chain is built from TRBV7-2 and TRBJ2-3, with 7 positions matching TRBD2. This CDR3 spans 14 amino acids. Germline V gives CDR1 SGHTA, CDR2 FQGNSA. Trimming cost V 5 bases and J 5 bases; bases outside gene matches: 7. The CDR3 sequence is CASSLRGGGDTQYF. Here the CDR3 DNA reads TGTGCCAGCAGCCTCCGCGGCGGGGGAGATACGCAGTATTTT.

As for this clone: Other DNA sequences of this sample code for an identical CDR3. The chain carries TRBV10-3 and TRBJ1-3; D is undetermined. The CDR3 runs 12 residues. V lost 8 bases and J lost 0, with 5 bases in between. CDR1 ENHRY and CDR2 SYGVKD come from the germline V gene. CDR3 sequence: CAIGSSGNTIYF. The DNA for the CDR3 is TGTGCCATCGGCAGCTCTGGAAACACCATATATTTT.

The V gene is TRBV18, the J gene TRBJ2-3; TRBD2 matches 11 bases. Germline V gene sequence: CDR1 KGHSH, CDR2 LQKENI. With V trimmed by 11 bases and J by 0 bases, 4 bases remained unmatched. CDR3 size: 14 residues. The chain's CDR3 is CAGRTSGSTDTQYF. In DNA, the CDR3 is TGTGCCGGTCGGACTAGCGGGAGCACAGATACGCAGTATTTT.

This clone was detected only once. V usage is TRBV19 and J usage is TRBJ1-1, with D unclear. The V gene lost 6 bases and the J gene lost 0 bases, with 14 bases spanning the gap. Germline values: CDR1 LNHDA, CDR2 SQIVND (reference sequence). This CDR3 region has 15 residues. CDR3 in amino acids: CASSPPWPLNTEAFF. The CDR3 bases are TGTGCCAGTAGCCCCCCGTGGCCACTGAACACTGAAGCTTTCTTT.

The gene calls are TRBV21-1 and TRBJ1-2. TRBV21-1 is tagged as a pseudogene. There are 14 residues in the CDR3. The CDR3 loop is CASSQPPGSYGYTF. In nucleotides, the CDR3 is TGTGCCAGCAGCCAACCGCCCGGCAGCTATGGCTACACCTTC.

This clone was seen a single time. The genes are TRBV29-1 and TRBJ1-1, with TRBD1 matching 8 bases. The CDR3 runs 14 residues. The J segment lost 4 bases and the V segment lost 3 bases, leaving 7 bases of the junction unmatched. Germline V gives CDR1 SQVTM, CDR2 ANQGSEA. CDR3 in DNA: TGCAGCGTTGAGGGCAGGGGGCAGAGCACTGAAGCTTTCTTT. Its translation: CSVEGRGQSTEAFF.

For this clone: The sample holds other DNA sequences that translate to the same CDR3. V usage is TRBV19 and J usage is TRBJ2-7, with 8 bases matching TRBD1. The V and J ends lost 1 base and 4 bases, in that order; junction bases with no gene match: 3. The CDR3 has 14 residues. Germline V CDR1 and CDR2: LNHDA, SQIVND (reference sequence). CDR3 residues: CASSIGTGRYEQYF. Written as DNA, the CDR3 is TGTGCCAGTAGTATAGGGACAGGGAGATACGAGCAGTACTTC.

This clone was picked up one time. The J gene is TRBJ1-3, the V gene TRBV11-2; TRBD1 aligns across 7 bases. Trimming cost V 6 bases and J 0 bases; bases outside gene matches: 5. This CDR3 spans 15 amino acids. CDR1 and CDR2 from the germline V gene are SGHAT and FQNNGV. The chain's CDR3 is CASREGTVSGNTIYF. The CDR3 nucleotides read TGTGCCAGCAGGGAGGGGACAGTCTCTGGAAACACCATATATTTT.

This clone has a single count. The chain is built from TRBV28 and TRBJ2-5, with D possibly TRBD2 on 6 matching bases. From germline, CDR1 is MDHEN and CDR2 SYDVKM. The CDR3 sequence is 15 residues long. Deletions cut 7 bases from V and 11 bases from J, with 26 bases between. This CDR3 reads CASNPPGDLFGEQYF. The DNA of the CDR3 is TGTGCCAGCAACCCACCTGGGGACTTGTTTGGAGAGCAGTACTTC.

V and J are TRBV5-1 and TRBJ2-2; D gene uncertain. Trimming cost V 1 base and J 4 bases, with 11 bases left between them. CDR3 length equals 15 residues. The V gene's germline CDR1 is SGHRS and CDR2 YFSETQ. The CDR3 sequence: CASSLLTVGTGELFF. In DNA form, the CDR3 reads TGCGCCAGCAGCTTGCTAACAGTCGGCACCGGGGAGCTGTTTTTT.

This clone was seen only once. Here the CDR3 reads CASSLVGTSSYEQYF. The CDR3 coding sequence is TGTGCCAGCAGCTTAGTAGGGACTAGCTCCTACGAGCAGTACTTC. The chain combines TRBV11-1 with TRBJ2-7; TRBD2 matches 8 bases. This CDR3 is 15 amino acids long. Germline V gives CDR1 SGHAT, CDR2 FQDESV (reference sequence). The V and J ends lost 1 base and 0 bases, in that order; junction bases with no gene match: 2.

The chain has TRBV5-4 and TRBJ2-2; D is unresolved. The V end was cut by 4 bases, the J end by 6 bases, with 7 bases between. The CDR3 runs to 12 residues. Germline values: CDR1 SGHNT, CDR2 YYREEE (reference sequence). The chain's CDR3 is CASSEDAGELFF. CDR3 nucleotides: TGTGCCAGCAGCGAGGATGCCGGGGAGCTGTTTTTT.